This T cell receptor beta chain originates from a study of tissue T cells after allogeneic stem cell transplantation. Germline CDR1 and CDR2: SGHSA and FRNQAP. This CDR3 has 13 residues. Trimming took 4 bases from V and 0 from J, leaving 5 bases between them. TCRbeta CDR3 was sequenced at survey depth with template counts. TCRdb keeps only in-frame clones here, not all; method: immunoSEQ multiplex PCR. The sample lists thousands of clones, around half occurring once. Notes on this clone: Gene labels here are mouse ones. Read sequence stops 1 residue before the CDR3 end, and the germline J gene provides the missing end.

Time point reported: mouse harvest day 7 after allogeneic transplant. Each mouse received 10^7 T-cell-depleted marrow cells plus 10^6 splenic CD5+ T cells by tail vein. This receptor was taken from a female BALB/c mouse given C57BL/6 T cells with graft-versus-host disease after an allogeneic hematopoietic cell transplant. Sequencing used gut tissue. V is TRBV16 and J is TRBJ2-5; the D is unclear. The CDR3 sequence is CASSSRNQDTQYF. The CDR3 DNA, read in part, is TGTGCAAGCAGCTCCCGCAACCAAGACACCCAGTAC.